These 30 T cell receptor beta chains came from one sample sequenced in a study of neurological immune-mediated disorders. TCRdb recomputed calls from the 5' RACE reads with MiXCR, one row per CDR3 protein. The sample holds about 53,000 distinct CDR3 sequences, 3.5% seen once. Sequencing was performed on PBMCs. These receptors all come from a woman aged 30 to 39 with multiple sclerosis.

This clonotype was detected many times. The V gene is TRBV10-3, the J gene TRBJ2-2; D gene ambiguous. V was clipped by 9 bases and J by 0 bases, with 11 bases between them. The CDR3 sequence is 14 residues long. Germline CDR1 reads ENHRY; CDR2 reads SYGVKD. CDR3 DNA: TGTGCCATTAAGGGATCACCGAACACCGGGGAGCTGTTTTTT. This translates into CAIKGSPNTGELFF.

This clonotype was detected only a few times. The rearrangement links TRBV12-3 or TRBV12-4 to TRBJ2-2, with D uncertain. This CDR3 has 15 residues. Trimming pared 3 bases from V and 0 bases from J, leaving 8 bases between. The chain's CDR3 is CASSFLSTNTGELFF. The DNA for the CDR3 is TGTGCCAGCAGTTTTCTTAGCACGAACACCGGGGAGCTGTTTTTT.

This clonotype was detected ten times or more. This chain uses TRBV3-1 with TRBJ2-6; the D is unclear. The V gene's germline CDR1 is LGHDT and CDR2 YNNKEL (reference sequence). The V end was cut by 2 bases, the J end by 4 bases, with 15 bases between. The CDR3 loop spans 17 amino acids. The CDR3 sequence: CASSQRTGRRGANVLTF. CDR3 bases: TGTGCCAGCAGCCAAAGGACCGGCCGGCGGGGGGCCAACGTCCTGACTTTC.

This clonotype was counted ten times or more. The V and J genes are TRBV9 and TRBJ1-6; 7 bases map to TRBD1. This CDR3 is 16 amino acids long. V lost 2 bases to trimming and J lost 7 bases; unmatched junction nucleotides: 9. Germline CDR1 reads SGDLS; CDR2 reads YYNGEE. The CDR3 protein is CASSVGGGQTNSPLHF. The CDR3 region has the DNA TGTGCCAGCAGCGTGGGTGGGGGACAGACGAATTCACCCCTCCACTTT.

This clonotype was observed at least ten times. The CDR3 is CSARTLGQGHGNEQFF. In DNA, the CDR3 is TGCAGTGCTAGAACCCTGGGACAGGGACATGGTAATGAGCAGTTCTTC. The chain links TRBV20-1 to TRBJ2-1; 9 bases are shared with TRBD1. V shed 2 bases and J 7 bases; nucleotides not matched to a gene: 12. CDR1 is DFQATT and CDR2 is SNEGSKA in the germline V gene (reference sequence). There are 16 residues in the CDR3.

At least ten counts were recorded for this clonotype. The rearrangement joins TRBV5-6 to TRBJ1-6, with D possibly TRBD1 on 5 matching bases. V gave up 4 bases and J gave up 8 bases, with 16 bases separating them. Germline assignment: CDR1 SGHDT and CDR2 YYEEEE. The CDR3 is 15 amino acids. The CDR3 here is CASSPKTGSYSPLHF. CDR3 nucleotides: TGTGCCAGCAGCCCCAAAACAGGATCCTATTCACCCCTCCACTTT. Combining the CDR3 with reference TRBV5-6 and TRBJ1-6 gives the whole variable domain DAGVTQSPTHLIKTRGQQVTLRCSPKSGHDTVSWYQQALGQGPQFIFQYYEEEERQRGNFPDRFSGHQFPNYSSELNVNALLLGDSALYLCASSPKTGSYSPLHFGNGTRLTVT.

This clonotype was counted many times. The chain carries TRBV12-3 or TRBV12-4 and TRBJ2-7; perhaps TRBD2 as D (7 bases). The CDR3 is 14 amino acids. The V end lost 2 bases, the J end lost 5 bases, and 13 bases lay between the germline ends. CDR3: CASSLKGGPNEQYF. The CDR3 DNA reads TGTGCCAGCAGTTTAAAGGGGGGGCCTAACGAGCAGTACTTC.

This clonotype came up many times. This rearrangement joins TRBV20-1 to TRBJ1-3; tentatively, D is TRBD1 (5 bases). From germline, CDR1 is DFQATT and CDR2 SNEGSKA (reference sequence). V lost 5 bases and J lost 6, with 20 bases in between. There are 15 residues in the CDR3. Here the CDR3 DNA reads TGCAGTGCTTCTTCAACTTCAGGGTCGGTAAACACCATATATTTT. This codes for CSASSTSGSVNTIYF.

Ten or more counts support this clonotype. This chain connects TRBV20-1 to TRBJ1-1, with a possible D match to TRBD1 (5 bases). CDR1 DFQATT and CDR2 SNEGSKA come from the germline V gene (reference sequence). The CDR3 is made up of 14 amino acids. Trimming took off 7 bases at V and 8 bases at J, with 23 bases between the two ends. The DNA for the CDR3 is TGCAGTGTAACTAACCGACAGCGAGTATACGAAGCTTTCTTT. Encoded protein: CSVTNRQRVYEAFF.

This clonotype appeared many times. The chain couples TRBV5-1 to TRBJ1-1; D is undetermined. The CDR3 is 15 amino acids. Germline CDR1 is SGHRS and CDR2 is YFSETQ. Deletions cut 0 bases from V and 6 bases from J, with 15 bases between. In DNA form, the CDR3 reads TGCGCCAGCAGCTTGGAGGGTGCGGGTGTCGCTGAAGCTTTCTTT. Encoded protein: CASSLEGAGVAEAFF. Looking up the rest from reference TRBV5-1 and TRBJ1-1 gives the full variable domain: KAGVTQTPRYLIKTRGQQVTLSCSPISGHRSVSWYQQTPGQGLQFLFEYFSETQRNKGNFPGRFSGRQFSNSRSEMNVSTLELGDSALYLCASSLEGAGVAEAFFGQGTRLTVV.

Ten or more counts support this clonotype. The chain couples TRBV20-1 to TRBJ2-1; D not certain. V lost 4 bases and J 7 bases, leaving 8 bases between the germline ends. The CDR3 is 11 residues long. Germline V gives CDR1 DFQATT, CDR2 SNEGSKA (reference sequence). The CDR3 coding sequence is TGCAGTGCTACCGAATATAATGAGCAGTTCTTC. It codes for CSATEYNEQFF.

There are many counts of this clonotype. V gene TRBV4-1 combines with J gene TRBJ2-3; TRBD2 might be the D (7 bases). Trimming cost V 0 bases and J 7 bases, with 20 bases left between them. This CDR3 comprises 17 residues. In germline, CDR1 is MGHRA, CDR2 YSYEKL. The CDR3 coding sequence is TGCGCCAGCAGCCAAGAAACCTTAGGGGGGGCGCGGAATACGCAGTATTTT. Its translation: CASSQETLGGARNTQYF.

This clonotype was counted many times. This chain uses TRBV10-3 with TRBJ2-6, with unresolved D. This CDR3 comprises 14 residues. V was cut by 2 bases and J by 4 bases, with 6 bases left in between. The germline V gene has CDR1 ENHRY and CDR2 SYGVKD. The CDR3 loop reads CAISEGRGANVLTF. The CDR3 bases are TGTGCCATCAGTGAGGGCAGGGGGGCCAACGTCCTGACTTTC.

This clonotype was seen repeatedly, ten times or more. J is TRBJ2-2 and V is TRBV20-1; D not certain. Trimming pared 2 bases from V and 8 bases from J, leaving 24 bases between. The germline V gene encodes CDR1 DFQATT and CDR2 SNEGSKA (reference sequence). The CDR3 consists of 17 residues. CDR3 sequence: CSARRASPAAAMGELFF. The CDR3 bases are TGCAGTGCTAGAAGGGCCTCTCCGGCAGCAGCGATGGGGGAGCTGTTTTTT.

This clonotype was observed many times. V gene TRBV5-1 combines with J gene TRBJ2-2; 8 bases fit TRBD2. The germline gives CDR1 SGHRS, CDR2 YFSETQ. Trimming removed 1 base from V and 2 bases from J; junction bases left unmatched: 1. CDR3 length equals 15 residues. CDR3 DNA sequence: TGCGCCAGCAGCTTGAGCGGGAGCAACACCGGGGAGCTGTTTTTT. Protein: CASSLSGSNTGELFF. The full variable domain, in which reference TRBV5-1 and TRBJ2-2 provide the parts outside the CDR3, is KAGVTQTPRYLIKTRGQQVTLSCSPISGHRSVSWYQQTPGQGLQFLFEYFSETQRNKGNFPGRFSGRQFSNSRSEMNVSTLELGDSALYLCASSLSGSNTGELFFGEGSRLTVL.

Points on this clonotype: Given a much more abundant clone one base away, this may be a read error. The chain combines TRBV12-3 or TRBV12-4 with TRBJ1-4; D call uncertain. The V end was cut by 1 base, the J end by 1 base, with 1 base between. The CDR3 spans 13 residues. The CDR3 is CASSLETNEKLFF. CDR3 bases: TGTGCCAGCAGTTTAGAAACTAATGAAAAACTGTTTTTT.

Many counts were recorded for this clonotype. V is TRBV6-5 and J is TRBJ2-1; D perhaps matches TRBD2 (5 bases). V was shortened by 2 bases and J by 10 bases, with 24 bases between the two germline ends. CDR1 is MNHEY and CDR2 is SVGAGI in the germline V gene. CDR3 length: 17 residues. CDR3 DNA sequence: TGTGCCAGCAGTTACCCAGTTAGGTGGGAGCAAGGCGAAGAGCAGTTCTTC. Translation gives CASSYPVRWEQGEEQFF.

This clonotype was seen ten or more times. The V call is TRBV5-1, the J call TRBJ2-3; no reliable D call. V lost 1 base, J lost 6 bases, and 12 bases lay in between. This CDR3 is 14 amino acids long. Germline V gene lookup returns CDR1 SGHRS and CDR2 YFSETQ. Here the CDR3 DNA reads TGCGCCAGCAGCTTGATACCCACCGGGGATACGCAGTATTTT. Its translation: CASSLIPTGDTQYF.

In its sample, this clonotype was seen many times. The genes are TRBV6-6 and TRBJ2-2, with 8 bases fitting TRBD1. The V gene end was trimmed by 6 bases and the J gene end by 6 bases; junction bases not matched to a gene: 6. The length of the CDR3 is 14 residues. From germline, CDR1 is MNHNY and CDR2 SVGAGI (reference sequence). The chain's CDR3 is CASSRGQGAGELFF. CDR3 bases: TGTGCCAGCAGCCGAGGACAGGGCGCCGGGGAGCTGTTTTTT.

This clonotype was seen repeatedly, ten times or more. V is TRBV20-1 and J is TRBJ2-5, with D possibly being TRBD1 (6 bases). Deletions cut 6 bases from V and 3 bases from J, with 20 bases between. Germline V lookup: CDR1 DFQATT, CDR2 SNEGSKA (reference sequence). This CDR3 spans 15 amino acids. The CDR3 DNA is TGCAGTGCCCCCCTCCCGCGGACAGACAAAGAGACCCAGTACTTC. Protein sequence: CSAPLPRTDKETQYF.

This clonotype was recorded many times. This rearrangement joins TRBV20-1 to TRBJ2-4, with D tentatively TRBD2 (6 bases). Germline V gene data show CDR1 as DFQATT and CDR2 as SNEGSKA (reference sequence). CDR3 size: 12 residues. V was shortened by 7 bases and J by 0 bases, with 7 bases between the two germline ends. CDR3 in DNA: TGCAGTGGGGGGGTAGCCAAAAACATTCAGTACTTC. Its translation: CSGGVAKNIQYF.

The chain has TRBV7-8 and TRBJ2-3; possible D gene TRBD1, 6 bases. Trimming pared 5 bases from V and 6 bases from J, leaving 12 bases between. Per the germline V gene, CDR1 is SGHVS and CDR2 is FQNEAQ. This CDR3 has 13 residues. The CDR3 here is CASSETRGDTQYF. The DNA for the CDR3 is TGTGCCAGCAGCGAAACGAGGGGGGATACGCAGTATTTT.

This clonotype was recorded at least ten times. The rearrangement links TRBV27 to TRBJ1-5, with D hard to call. CDR1 and CDR2 from the germline V gene are MNHEY and SMNVEV (reference sequence). Trimming removed 7 bases from V and 7 bases from J, with 11 bases in between. CDR3 length: 12 residues. DNA of the CDR3: TGTGCCAGCACCTCGGGCAGCCAGCCCCAGCATTTT. It is translated as CASTSGSQPQHF.

This clonotype was observed many times. J is TRBJ2-2 and V is TRBV5-1; D is undetermined. The V and J ends lost 0 bases and 3 bases respectively, with 6 bases between them. Germline CDR1 is SGHRS and CDR2 is YFSETQ. The CDR3 contains 14 residues. CDR3 region: CASSLALDTGELFF. CDR3 in DNA: TGCGCCAGCAGCTTGGCTCTCGACACCGGGGAGCTGTTTTTT.

This clonotype was seen at least ten times. This chain joins TRBV29-1 and TRBJ2-5, with TRBD1 matching 9 bases. Trimming took 3 bases from V and 5 from J; bases not matched to a gene: 1. The germline gives CDR1 SQVTM, CDR2 ANQGSEA. This CDR3 spans 12 amino acids. Here the CDR3 reads CSVETGGETQYF. For the CDR3, the DNA is TGCAGCGTTGAGACAGGGGGGGAGACCCAGTACTTC.

The chain combines TRBV5-1 with TRBJ2-7; D is uncertain. V lost 0 bases and J 3 bases, leaving 4 bases between the germline ends. From germline, CDR1 is SGHRS and CDR2 YFSETQ. The CDR3 loop spans 12 amino acids. CDR3 in amino acids: CASSLDYYEQYF. The CDR3 coding sequence is TGCGCCAGCAGCTTGGATTACTACGAGCAGTACTTC.

This clonotype was detected many times. The gene calls are TRBV5-6 and TRBJ1-3, with D possibly being TRBD1 (5 bases). The CDR3 length is 17 residues. Germline CDR1 is SGHDT and CDR2 is YYEEEE. V was clipped by 4 bases and J by 7 bases, with 24 bases between them. CDR3 bases: TGTGCCAGCAGCCTGATCACAGGAGCGGGGGTGGTGAACACCATATATTTT. This sequence encodes CASSLITGAGVVNTIYF.

This clonotype occurred many times. The chain combines TRBV5-6 with TRBJ1-5; a possible D gene is TRBD1 (5 bases). There are 18 residues in the CDR3. Per germline, CDR1 SGHDT and CDR2 YYEEEE. Between the trimmed V and J ends, which lost 5 bases and 6 bases, there was a span of 27 bases. The CDR3 nucleotides are TGTGCCAGCAGTTTAAAGCGGGACGTTGGGACCCTGCTTCAGCCCCAGCATTTT. It specifies CASSLKRDVGTLLQPQHF.

This clonotype was counted ten times or more. This chain uses TRBV5-1 with TRBJ1-1; D not resolved. V was shortened by 4 bases and J by 0 bases, with 16 bases between the two germline ends. Per the germline V gene, CDR1 is SGHRS and CDR2 is YFSETQ. This CDR3 region has 16 residues. CDR3 sequence (DNA): TGCGCCAGCAGCCCCCAAGGTCGGGAGATGAACACTGAAGCTTTCTTT. Translated: CASSPQGREMNTEAFF.

This clonotype was found many times. V and J are TRBV7-9 and TRBJ2-5, with D perhaps assigned TRBD1 or TRBD2 (6 bases each). Germline V gives CDR1 SEHNR, CDR2 FQNEAQ (reference sequence). Trimming took off 6 bases at V and 3 bases at J, with 14 bases between the two ends. The CDR3 length is 14 residues. The CDR3 DNA reads TGTGCCAGCAGAGACAGGAGGGGGGAAGAGACCCAGTACTTC. Its protein product is CASRDRRGEETQYF.